The clone carrying this T cell receptor beta chain has a count of ten or more. Germline V gene sequence: CDR1 DFQATT, CDR2 SNEGSKA (reference sequence). V was clipped by 5 bases and J by 1 base, with 10 bases between them. The CDR3 length is 13 residues. This sample was included in a study of identical twins. TCRdb processed the 5' RACE reads anew with MiXCR; each CDR3 protein has one entry. This table holds 400,000 to 550,000 distinct CDR3 sequences, 22% found once. The same data also contributed to another study, on T cells expressing NK-cell markers. That paper states: Among eight sequenced donors, seven carried HCMV seropositivity while one was seronegative. Researchers report these clonotypes also headed the CD3+CD56-NKG2C+ fraction in a handful of donors.

The sequence was collected from a woman younger than 30 in good health. This chain links TRBV20-1 with TRBJ2-3, with D hard to call. The sequenced material came from CD4+ T cells sorted from blood. CDR3: CSALVGGTDTQYF. CDR3 sequence (DNA): TGCAGTGCTCTTGTGGGCGGCACAGATACGCAGTATTTT.